The 25 T cell receptor beta chains presented below share a single source sample, sequenced in a study of T cells in localized non-small cell lung cancer (dated by TCRdb to 2020 to 2021). The library was made by the immunoSEQ multiplex PCR assay. TCRdb obtained this table from immuneACCESS and retained in-frame rearrangements with V and J assigned. These tables miss some clones; where compared with another copy, unresolved V genes account for less than half of the shortfall, and the remainder is unexplained. Across this sample there are roughly 1,300 clones, with less than 30% seen only once. Of the sample, about 8% falls within the top ten clones. Specimen: normal lung tissue next to the tumor, collected before any cancer treatment. These receptors all come from a male donor older than 55 with stage II lung adenocarcinoma.

V usage is TRBV5-1 and J usage is TRBJ1-1; D is undetermined. The germline gives CDR1 SGHRS, CDR2 YFSETQ. Trimming removed 4 bases at V and 3 bases at J, with 16 bases between. The CDR3 is 15 residues long. The CDR3: CASSRFTRVDTEAFF. The CDR3 DNA sequence: TGCGCCAGCAGCCGATTCACCCGGGTGGACACTGAAGCTTTCTTT.

Judged by abundance, this clone is medium-sized. V and J are TRBV23-1 and TRBJ1-1; no firm D call. TRBV23-1 is designated an ORF whose function remains uncertain. V gave up 6 bases and J gave up 0 bases, with 8 bases separating them. The length of the CDR3 is 13 residues. The CDR3 protein is CASSLEVNTEAFF. In DNA, the CDR3 is TGCGCCAGCAGCTTAGAGGTGAACACTGAAGCTTTCTTT.

A few counts support this clone. The J gene is TRBJ2-3, the V gene TRBV1; TRBD2, the table's D call, was not compared with the DNA. TRBV1 is classified as a pseudogene. The length of the CDR3 is 14 residues. CDR3: CASSLREEGRTQYF. CDR3 nucleotide sequence: TGCGCCAGCAGCCTCCGCGAGGAGGGGCGTACGCAGTATTTT.

This clone was recorded a few times. This chain links TRBV11-3 with TRBJ2-7, with 11 bases lining up with TRBD2. CDR1 SGHNT and CDR2 YENEEA come from the germline V gene. The CDR3 extends over 15 amino acids. Losses at the gene ends were 3 bases for V and 2 bases for J; bases not matched to a gene: 3. CDR3 coding DNA: TGTGCCAGCAGCTTGGTAGCGGGGGGGCCCTACGAGCAGTACTTC. It is translated as CASSLVAGGPYEQYF.

This clone was seen only a few times. The J gene is TRBJ2-2, the V gene TRBV11-3, with D hard to call. This CDR3 is 14 amino acids long. Germline loops: CDR1 SGHNT, CDR2 YENEEA. The V gene lost 2 bases and the J gene lost 2 bases, with 6 bases spanning the gap. The CDR3 spells CASSLSFNTGELFF. The CDR3 DNA reads TGTGCCAGCAGCTTAAGCTTTAACACCGGGGAGCTGTTTTTT. Filled out from reference TRBV11-3 and TRBJ2-2, the complete variable domain reads EAGVVQSPRYKIIEKKQPVAFWCNPISGHNTLYWYLQNLGQGPELLIRYENEEAVDDSQLPKDRFSAERLKGVDSTLKIQPAELGDSAVYLCASSLSFNTGELFFGEGSRLTVL.

This clone was observed a few times. V is TRBV9 and J is TRBJ2-2, with D perhaps assigned TRBD1 or TRBD2 (6 bases each). With 6 bases removed from V and 2 bases from J, the gap between germline ends came to 14 bases. Germline lookup yields CDR1 SGDLS and CDR2 YYNGEE. This CDR3 spans 15 amino acids. The CDR3: CASNQGGLNTGELFF. For the CDR3, the DNA is TGTGCCAGCAACCAAGGGGGGCTTAACACCGGGGAGCTGTTTTTT.

The V gene is TRBV9, the J gene TRBJ1-1, with D maybe TRBD1 (6 bases). This CDR3 region has 12 residues. Between the trimmed V and J ends, which lost 4 bases and 7 bases, there was a span of 11 bases. Germline V gene data show CDR1 as SGDLS and CDR2 as YYNGEE. The CDR3 is CASSRGRVEAFF. The CDR3 nucleotides are TGTGCCAGCAGCAGGGGGAGGGTTGAAGCTTTCTTT.

J is TRBJ2-1 and V is TRBV19; D is perhaps TRBD2 (5 bases). V was pared by 2 bases and J by 0 bases, with 17 bases between. This CDR3 is built from 18 residues. Germline CDR1 reads LNHDA; CDR2 reads SQIVND (reference sequence). This CDR3 reads CASSIWTRAFSSYNEQFF. DNA for the CDR3: TGTGCCAGTAGTATATGGACGCGGGCTTTTAGCTCCTACAATGAGCAGTTCTTC.

The chain carries TRBV7-4 and TRBJ1-1; 8 positions match TRBD1. CDR3 length: 15 amino acids. After removal of 5 bases from V and 0 bases from J, the junction contained 5 bases not matched to a gene. The germline V gene has CDR1 SGHVT and CDR2 SQSDAQ. The CDR3 is CASSPRQGMNTEAFF. CDR3 bases: TGTGCCAGCAGCCCTCGACAGGGGATGAACACTGAAGCTTTCTTT.

This chain connects TRBV18 to TRBJ2-1; the match to TRBD1 covers 9 bases. CDR1 is KGHSH, CDR2 LQKENI, per germline. The junction had 10 bases not matched to a gene; V was cut back by 3 bases and J by 10 bases. This CDR3 is built from 15 residues. In nucleotides, the CDR3 is TGTGCCAGCTCACCCCTTTCTACAGGGGGCCTAGAGCAGTTCTTC. It translates to CASSPLSTGGLEQFF.

This clone appeared a few times. The genes are TRBV6-1 and TRBJ1-1; the D is unclear. Deletions cut 1 base from V and 1 base from J, with 10 bases between. This CDR3 contains 15 residues. Per the germline V gene, CDR1 is MNHNS and CDR2 is SASEGT. The CDR3 here is CASSEVGTANTEAFF. CDR3 nucleotides: TGTGCCAGCAGTGAAGTAGGAACAGCGAACACTGAAGCTTTCTTT.

This chain joins TRBV6-8 and TRBJ2-2; no definite D call. The CDR3 is made up of 12 amino acids. Trimming took off 3 bases at V and 8 bases at J, with 7 bases between the two ends. CDR1 is MNHGY, CDR2 SAAAGT, per germline. CDR3 protein: CASSYNKGELFF. In DNA form, the CDR3 reads TGTGCCAGCAGTTATAACAAGGGGGAGCTGTTTTTT.

V is TRBV6-8 and J is TRBJ2-1; 8 bases match TRBD2. This CDR3 is built from 15 residues. Germline trimming cut 7 bases from V and 3 bases from J; bases unmatched to any gene: 8. The V gene's germline CDR1 is MNHGY and CDR2 SAAAGT. CDR3 protein: CASTQWAGGYNEQFF. CDR3 bases: TGTGCCAGCACCCAGTGGGCGGGGGGCTACAATGAGCAGTTCTTC.

There are a few counts of this clone. This chain uses TRBV9 with TRBJ1-5, with a weak D call TRBD1 (5 bases). This CDR3 contains 14 residues. Trimming took 5 bases from V and 6 from J, leaving 15 bases between them. Germline values: CDR1 SGDLS, CDR2 YYNGEE. The CDR3 spells CASSENQGSQPQHF. The CDR3 nucleotides read TGTGCCAGCAGTGAAAATCAGGGAAGTCAGCCCCAGCATTTT.

The chain combines TRBV6-4 with TRBJ1-4; D is ambiguous. This CDR3 region has 11 residues. CDR1 MRHNA and CDR2 SNTAGT come from the germline V gene. Trimming cost V 5 bases and J 8 bases, with 6 bases left between them. CDR3 nucleotides: TGTGCCAGCAGTCCGGGGGAAAAACTGTTTTTT. Its protein product is CASSPGEKLFF.

The chain joins TRBV5-1 to TRBJ1-6, with TRBD1 matching over 7 bases. The CDR3 is made up of 17 amino acids. From germline, CDR1 is SGHRS and CDR2 YFSETQ. V trimming: 3 bases; J trimming: 6 bases; junction bases outside the gene matches: 12. The CDR3 is CASSWGGQRPGNSPLHF. The CDR3 DNA sequence: TGCGCCAGCAGCTGGGGGGGACAGCGCCCCGGTAATTCACCCCTCCACTTT.

This clone was seen once. The chain couples TRBV18 to TRBJ2-1; TRBD1 aligns across 8 bases. Germline loops: CDR1 KGHSH, CDR2 LQKENI. V dropped 4 bases and J dropped 0; count of bases not matched to a gene: 8. The CDR3 consists of 17 residues. The CDR3 here is CASSRSTGDSSYNEQFF. The CDR3 region has the DNA TGTGCCAGCTCACGCTCGACAGGGGACAGCTCCTACAATGAGCAGTTCTTC.

Only a few counts were recorded for this clone. This rearrangement joins TRBV6-8 to TRBJ1-4; tentative D call: TRBD1 (6 bases). The CDR3 runs to 15 residues. CDR1 and CDR2 from the germline V gene are MNHGY and SAAAGT. Trimming removed 5 bases at V and 8 bases at J, with 18 bases between. CDR3 sequence: CASSVGQIGLEKLFF. DNA of the CDR3: TGTGCCAGCAGTGTTGGACAGATCGGATTAGAAAAACTGTTTTTT.

The V and J genes are TRBV28 and TRBJ1-6; D uncertain. V was cut by 7 bases and J by 3 bases, with 13 bases left in between. Germline V gene lookup returns CDR1 MDHEN and CDR2 SYDVKM. The CDR3 runs to 15 residues. CDR3 protein: CASTLGWSYNSPLHF. In DNA form, the CDR3 reads TGTGCCAGCACCCTCGGCTGGAGCTATAATTCACCCCTCCACTTT.

The chain carries TRBV4-1 and TRBJ1-2; 12 bases are shared with TRBD1. The V segment lost 2 bases and the J segment 6 bases; nucleotides outside the gene matches: 7. The CDR3 runs 16 residues. Germline CDR1 is MGHRA and CDR2 is YSYEKL. The CDR3 coding sequence is TGCGCCAGCAGCCAATGGGGACAGGGGGCGGTGGATGGCTACACCTTC. This codes for CASSQWGQGAVDGYTF.

The rearrangement joins TRBV5-1 to TRBJ1-5; D perhaps matches TRBD1 (5 bases). The ends were cut back, 1 base at V and 9 bases at J, with 23 bases in the middle. CDR3 length equals 17 residues. The germline CDR1 and CDR2 sequences are SGHRS and YFSETQ. This CDR3 is CASSLNSGTQRNGPQHF. Written as DNA, the CDR3 is TGCGCCAGCAGCTTGAATTCCGGGACTCAGAGAAATGGGCCCCAGCATTTT. Full variable domain (outside the CDR3, taken from reference TRBV5-1 and TRBJ1-5): KAGVTQTPRYLIKTRGQQVTLSCSPISGHRSVSWYQQTPGQGLQFLFEYFSETQRNKGNFPGRFSGRQFSNSRSEMNVSTLELGDSALYLCASSLNSGTQRNGPQHFGDGTRLSIL.

This rearrangement joins TRBV12-5 to TRBJ2-2; 7 bases align to TRBD1. Losses at the gene ends were 3 bases for V and 3 bases for J; bases not matched to a gene: 7. Germline assignment: CDR1 LGHNT and CDR2 FRNRAP. The CDR3 covers 16 residues. The CDR3 loop reads CASGFRKGAHTGELFF. The CDR3 nucleotides read TGTGCTAGTGGTTTCAGGAAGGGGGCGCACACCGGGGAGCTGTTTTTT.

This clone has more than one count but fewer than ten. This sequence joins TRBV11-3 and TRBJ1-1; 7 bases are a match to TRBD1. Trimming took 3 bases from V and 0 from J; bases not matched to a gene: 4. Germline V gene lookup returns CDR1 SGHNT and CDR2 YENEEA. The CDR3 runs to 15 residues. CDR3 nucleotide sequence: TGTGCCAGCAGCTTGGACAGGTTCATGAACACTGAAGCTTTCTTT. This gives the protein CASSLDRFMNTEAFF.

This clone showed up just a few times. This sequence joins TRBV7-2 and TRBJ2-3; the D gene is possibly TRBD2 (5 bases). This CDR3 comprises 13 residues. V lost 7 bases and J lost 2, with 10 bases in between. Per germline, CDR1 SGHTA and CDR2 FQGNSA. CDR3 DNA sequence: TGTGCCAGCACGCTCGGGAACACAGATACGCAGTATTTT. Amino acid sequence: CASTLGNTDTQYF.

This clone turned up a few times. J is TRBJ1-2 and V is TRBV11-3; 8 positions match TRBD1. CDR3 size: 14 residues. V was pared by 2 bases and J by 5 bases, with 4 bases of the junction left unmatched. Looked up from germline, CDR1 is SGHNT and CDR2 is YENEEA. The CDR3 here is CASSLRQGLYGYTF. CDR3 in DNA: TGTGCCAGCAGCTTACGACAGGGGCTATATGGCTACACCTTC.